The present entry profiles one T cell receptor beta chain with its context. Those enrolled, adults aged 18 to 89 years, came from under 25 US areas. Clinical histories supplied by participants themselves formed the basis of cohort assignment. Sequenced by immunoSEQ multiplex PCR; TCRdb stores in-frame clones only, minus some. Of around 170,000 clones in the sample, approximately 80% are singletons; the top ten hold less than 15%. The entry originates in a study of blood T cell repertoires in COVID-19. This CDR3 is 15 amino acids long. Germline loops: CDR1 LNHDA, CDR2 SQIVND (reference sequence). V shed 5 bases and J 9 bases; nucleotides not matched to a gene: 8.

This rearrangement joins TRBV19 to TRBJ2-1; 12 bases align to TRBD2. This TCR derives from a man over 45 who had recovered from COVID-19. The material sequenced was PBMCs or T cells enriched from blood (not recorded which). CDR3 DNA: TGTGCCAGTAGTCCGCCTAGCGGGGGGGCGGGTGAGCAGTTCTTC. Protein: CASSPPSGGAGEQFF.